This T cell receptor beta chain came from a study of CD8 T cells in Susac syndrome. The study sequenced TCR beta in blood CD8+ and CD4+ T cells. This CDR3 spans 13 amino acids. Trimming cost V 5 bases and J 3 bases, with 11 bases left between them. Germline V gene data show CDR1 as DFQATT and CDR2 as SNEGSKA (reference sequence). The RNA, about 0.5 to 1 ug, was put through reverse transcription using random hexamers. TCRdb ran MiXCR on the immunoSEQ multiplex PCR reads and lists one entry per CDR3 protein. The sample contains roughly 160,000 distinct CDR3 sequences, about 95% of which appear only once.

This receptor was obtained from a human donor in good health. The specimen sequenced was CD4+ T cells from PBMCs. This chain links TRBV20-1 with TRBJ2-1; TRBD1 might be the D (6 bases). The CDR3 bases are TGCAGTGCTGTTGGGACATACTACAATGAGCAGTTCTTC. Translating gives CSAVGTYYNEQFF.